This TCR beta chain was sequenced for a study of blood T cell repertoires in COVID-19. The CDR3 loop spans 17 amino acids. CDR1 and CDR2 from the germline V gene are SGHAT and FQNNGV. As for this clone: One end of the junction is discordant with germline, which a read error may explain. The sample contains more than one DNA sequence encoding this CDR3.

Original data processing: How many nucleated cells were present was estimated from reference gene primer amplification. Generated by immunoSEQ multiplex PCR, the TCRdb table keeps only in-frame clones and is missing some. That table furnishes V, J and clone size, whereas the DNA furnished D and trimming. The sample consists of about 310,000 clones, 90% of them appearing once. The receptor was isolated from a woman aged 40 to 50 with COVID-19, enrolled during active disease. The sample consisted of peripheral blood. The chain combines TRBV11-2 with TRBJ2-7, with TRBD1 matching 10 bases. This CDR3 is CASSSGTGATFSYEQYF. The CDR3 region has the DNA TGTGCTAGCAGCTCAGGGACAGGGGCGACTTTCTCCTACGAGCAGTACTTC.